Below are 17 T cell receptor beta chains sequenced from a single sample in a study of blood T cell repertoires in COVID-19 (dated by TCRdb to 2018 to 2020). Libraries were made using the immunoSEQ multiplex PCR assay. TCRdb carries this immuneACCESS record with in-frame sequences only. Its versions omit some clonotypes, under half of them owing to an unresolved V gene in the studies checked, with the rest unexplained. In this sample the table shows over 100,000 clones, 88% of which occur a single time. Together, the top ten hold 10% of the sample. The sequencing input was peripheral blood. The receptors shown here come from a man aged 45-65 years with acute or convalescent COVID-19.

This rearrangement joins TRBV11-2 to TRBJ1-1, with 8 bases lining up with TRBD1. V lost 5 bases to trimming and J lost 0 bases; unmatched junction nucleotides: 14. The CDR3 length is 18 residues. Germline CDR1 SGHAT, CDR2 FQNNGV. CDR3 in amino acids: CASSPTHRGNIMNTEAFF. In DNA, the CDR3 is TGTGCCAGCAGCCCTACCCACAGGGGGAACATTATGAACACTGAAGCTTTCTTT.

The CDR3 DNA sequence: TGTGCCAGCAGCTTGGGGCGGGACTATTACAATGAGCAGTTCTTC. It encodes CASSLGRDYYNEQFF. The chain combines TRBV13 with TRBJ2-1; TRBD2 agrees at 7 bases. J was trimmed by 4 bases and V by 3 bases; bases with no gene match: 6. The CDR3 sequence is 15 residues long. The germline CDR1 and CDR2 sequences are PRHDT and FYEKMQ (reference sequence).

The chain combines TRBV9 with TRBJ2-1; 11 positions match TRBD2. After removal of 3 bases from V and 4 bases from J, the junction contained 9 bases not matched to a gene. Germline assignment: CDR1 SGDLS and CDR2 YYNGEE. The CDR3 loop spans 17 amino acids. The CDR3 sequence: CASSALVTSGIYNEQFF. The CDR3 DNA follows: TGTGCCAGCAGCGCGCTCGTGACTAGCGGGATATACAATGAGCAGTTCTTC.

This sequence joins TRBV6-5 and TRBJ1-2; D gene uncertain. Germline lookup yields CDR1 MNHEY and CDR2 SVGAGI. The CDR3 has 15 residues. Trimming took off 0 bases at V and 4 bases at J, with 12 bases between the two ends. Here the CDR3 DNA reads TGTGCCAGCAGTTACTCGACGGGGTTCCCCTATGGCTACACCTTC. Translation gives CASSYSTGFPYGYTF.

With respect to this clone: Other nucleotide sequences in the sample specify the same CDR3. This rearrangement joins TRBV2 to TRBJ1-1, with D possibly matching TRBD1 (5 bases). The V end was cut by 7 bases, the J end by 3 bases, with 18 bases between. This CDR3 spans 15 amino acids. Germline V gene lookup returns CDR1 SNHLY and CDR2 FYNNEI. The CDR3 loop is CASTREAGADTEAFF. DNA of the CDR3: TGTGCCAGCACCAGGGAGGCGGGCGCGGACACTGAAGCTTTCTTT.

The rearrangement links TRBV19 to TRBJ2-7; D might be TRBD2 (6 bases). The germline CDR1 and CDR2 sequences are LNHDA and SQIVND (reference sequence). V was shortened by 5 bases and J by 3 bases, with 17 bases between the two germline ends. This CDR3 region has 15 residues. The CDR3 nucleotides are TGTGCCAGTAGTCTTCTTCTGGGACTTGGCTACGAGCAGTACTTC. It is translated as CASSLLLGLGYEQYF.

This clone was detected only once. This rearrangement joins TRBV7-2 to TRBJ2-1, with 9 bases fitting TRBD2. The junction had 4 bases not matched to a gene; V was cut back by 5 bases and J by 2 bases. This CDR3 comprises 15 residues. CDR1 and CDR2 from the germline V gene are SGHTA and FQGNSA. The chain's CDR3 is CASSPGTSTYNEQFF. CDR3 bases: TGTGCCAGCAGCCCCGGGACTAGCACCTACAATGAGCAGTTCTTC.

J is TRBJ2-7 and V is TRBV5-8, with 10 nucleotides matching TRBD1. V lost 4 bases to trimming and J lost 1 base; unmatched junction nucleotides: 5. The CDR3 contains 15 residues. Per the germline V gene, CDR1 is SGHTS and CDR2 is YDEGEE. The CDR3 nucleotides are TGTGCCAGCAGCGCGGGACAGGGGCTTTCCTACGAGCAGTACTTC. It is translated as CASSAGQGLSYEQYF.

The chain links TRBV5-1 to TRBJ1-6; the D gene is possibly TRBD1 (6 bases). This CDR3 spans 18 amino acids. Trimming took 0 bases from V and 5 from J, leaving 18 bases between them. Germline V gives CDR1 SGHRS, CDR2 YFSETQ. CDR3 in amino acids: CASSLDLSGVNDNSPLHF. The CDR3 nucleotides are TGCGCCAGCAGCTTGGATTTGTCAGGGGTTAATGATAATTCACCCCTCCACTTT.

The gene calls are TRBV12-5 and TRBJ2-2; 9 bases align to TRBD2. The germline V gene encodes CDR1 LGHNT and CDR2 FRNRAP. CDR3 length: 16 residues. Losses at the gene ends were 1 base for V and 7 bases for J; bases not matched to a gene: 7. The CDR3 protein is CASGLGLAGLGGELFF. CDR3 coding DNA: TGTGCTAGTGGTTTGGGGCTAGCGGGACTAGGCGGGGAGCTGTTTTTT.

This clone was found once. CDR3 nucleotides: TGCGCCAGCAGTCCGAACACTAACTATGGCTACACCTTC. This codes for CASSPNTNYGYTF. This chain uses TRBV5-1 with TRBJ1-2, with D hard to call. Germline loops: CDR1 SGHRS, CDR2 YFSETQ. The CDR3 runs to 13 residues. The V end lost 5 bases, the J end lost 0 bases, and 8 bases lay between the germline ends.

This clone was observed a single time. The V and J genes are TRBV6-1 and TRBJ2-5; D is ambiguous. Germline CDR1 and CDR2: MNHNS and SASEGT. The CDR3 covers 14 residues. V lost 1 base and J lost 2, with 8 bases in between. The CDR3 reads CASSEGQQQETQYF. The CDR3 DNA follows: TGTGCCAGCAGTGAAGGTCAACAGCAAGAGACCCAGTACTTC.

The V gene is TRBV30, the J gene TRBJ2-2; possibly TRBD1 for D (5 bases). V gave up 2 bases and J gave up 6 bases, with 10 bases separating them. The CDR3 totals 13 residues. Looked up from germline, CDR1 is GTSNPN and CDR2 is SVGIG (reference sequence). This chain's CDR3 is CAWSPRVAGELFF. The DNA of the CDR3 is TGTGCCTGGAGTCCCAGGGTCGCCGGGGAGCTGTTTTTT.

CDR3 sequence reads: CASSLYAENTEAFF. The CDR3, as DNA: TGTGCCAGCAGCTTATATGCGGAAAACACTGAAGCTTTCTTT. This sequence joins TRBV7-3 and TRBJ1-1, with D uncertain. The germline gives CDR1 SGHTA, CDR2 FQGTGA. The length of the CDR3 is 14 residues. V was clipped by 2 bases and J by 2 bases, with 9 bases between them.

The chain carries TRBV18 and TRBJ2-1, with D perhaps TRBD1 (5 bases). This CDR3 is built from 14 residues. The germline V and J ends were trimmed by 1 base and 10 bases, with 14 bases remaining between them. Germline-derived CDR1 and CDR2 are KGHSH and LQKENI. The CDR3 DNA reads as TGTGCCAGCTCACCACAGGGGCTCCTGGGCGAGCAGTTCTTC. This translates into CASSPQGLLGEQFF.

The chain uses TRBV11-2 and TRBJ2-7, with 7 bases that match TRBD2. V gave up 1 base and J gave up 4 bases; unmatched junction bases: 4. Germline V gives CDR1 SGHAT, CDR2 FQNNGV. CDR3 length: 14 amino acids. Here the CDR3 reads CASSLGGGGYEQYF. CDR3 DNA: TGTGCCAGCAGCTTAGGGGGCGGGGGTTACGAGCAGTACTTC.

The gene calls are TRBV3-1 (or the pseudogene TRBV3-2) and TRBJ1-5; the match to TRBD1 covers 7 bases. Per the germline V gene, CDR1 is LGHDT and CDR2 is YNNKEL (reference sequence). V trimming: 4 bases; J trimming: 11 bases; junction bases outside the gene matches: 11. The CDR3 extends over 14 amino acids. The CDR3 sequence: CASSLGQSLGTQHF. The CDR3 DNA is TGTGCCAGCAGCCTGGGACAGTCCCTCGGGACCCAGCATTTT.